Each of the 20 T cell receptor beta chains below was sequenced from the same sample in a study of cytomegalovirus exposure and HLA in healthy donors (dated 2017 in TCRdb). Libraries were prepared through the immunoSEQ multiplex PCR assay. This immuneACCESS table, as held by TCRdb, lists in-frame sequences with V and J called but not all clones. Of the missing ones, under half trace to an unresolved V gene in checked studies; the others have no known cause. For this sample the table gives tens of thousands of clones, of which around four fifths were detected only once. The top ten constitute 2.5% to 3.5% of the sample. Material for sequencing was PBMCs. These receptors all come from a man aged 25-45 years in good health and CMV-seronegative.

This chain links TRBV7-2 with TRBJ2-7, with 11 positions matching TRBD2. CDR1 SGHTA and CDR2 FQGNSA come from the germline V gene. The CDR3 runs to 15 residues. Trimming removed 5 bases from V and 6 bases from J; junction bases left unmatched: 9. Here the CDR3 DNA reads TGTGCCAGCAGCCCCAGTCGACTAGCGGGAAGCGAGCAGTACTTC. It is translated as CASSPSRLAGSEQYF.

The rearrangement uses TRBV6-5 and TRBJ1-2; TRBD1 agrees at 8 bases. The CDR3 covers 15 residues. Trimming removed 7 bases from V and 8 bases from J; junction bases left unmatched: 15. CDR1 is MNHEY and CDR2 is SVGAGI in the germline V gene. Written as DNA, the CDR3 is TGTGCCAGCACCCAGGACAGGGTGGTTTTTGGAGGCTACACCTTC. Translated, it gives CASTQDRVVFGGYTF.

V usage is TRBV6-5 and J usage is TRBJ2-2, with 8 bases matching TRBD1. The CDR3 is 15 amino acids. The germline V gene has CDR1 MNHEY and CDR2 SVGAGI. Trimming cost V 5 bases and J 8 bases; bases outside gene matches: 10. The CDR3 bases are TGTGCCAGCAGTAACGGACAGGGCGGTGGAGGGGAGCTGTTTTTT. This sequence encodes CASSNGQGGGGELFF.

J is TRBJ2-5 and V is TRBV6-4; tentatively, D is TRBD2 (6 bases). CDR1 is MRHNA and CDR2 is SNTAGT in the germline V gene. This CDR3 has 15 residues. V was trimmed by 4 bases and J by 5 bases, leaving 17 bases between them. CDR3 DNA: TGTGCCAGCAGTGCGAATTACGGGAGCTCCGAGACCCAGTACTTC. It yields the protein CASSANYGSSETQYF.

The chain carries TRBV6-5 and TRBJ2-7; TRBD1 agrees at 9 bases. The CDR3 has 14 amino acids. Unmatched junction bases numbered 6, after V lost 4 bases and J lost 5 bases. Per germline, CDR1 MNHEY and CDR2 SVGAGI. CDR3 sequence reads: CASSSGQGSHEQYV. Written as DNA, the CDR3 is TGTGCCAGCAGTTCAGGACAGGGGAGCCACGAGCAGTACGTC.

This clone was detected a few times. The chain joins TRBV6-5 to TRBJ2-2; possible D gene TRBD2, 6 bases. This CDR3 has 15 amino acids. The ends were cut back, 2 bases at V and 5 bases at J, with 12 bases in the middle. In germline, CDR1 is MNHEY, CDR2 SVGAGI. The CDR3 coding sequence is TGTGCCAGCAGTTACGAGGGGACTGGAACCGGGGAGCTGTTTTTT. Protein: CASSYEGTGTGELFF.

This chain joins TRBV7-2 and TRBJ2-7; TRBD1 matches at 7 bases. Per germline, CDR1 SGHTA and CDR2 FQGNSA. Germline trimming cut 5 bases from V and 2 bases from J; bases unmatched to any gene: 18. This CDR3 comprises 18 residues. The DNA for the CDR3 is TGTGCCAGCAGCCTCTACGACGAGGGACAGAAAAGAACCTACGAGCAGTACTTC. This encodes CASSLYDEGQKRTYEQYF.

This clone was found once. J is TRBJ2-3 and V is TRBV19; tentative D call: TRBD2 (6 bases). V was clipped by 6 bases and J by 0 bases, with 10 bases between them. The CDR3 consists of 14 residues. Germline V gives CDR1 LNHDA, CDR2 SQIVND (reference sequence). The CDR3 nucleotides read TGTGCCAGTAGGGGGAGGATTAGCACAGATACGCAGTATTTT. Protein: CASRGRISTDTQYF. The variable domain in full, completed from reference TRBV19 and TRBJ2-3, reads DGGITQSPKYLFRKEGQNVTLSCEQNLNHDAMYWYRQDPGQGLRLIYYSQIVNDFQKGDIAEGYSVSREKKESFPLTVTSAQKNPTAFYLCASRGRISTDTQYFGPGTRLTVL.

This chain joins TRBV18 and TRBJ1-2; TRBD1 matches at 12 bases. Trimming at V came to 3 bases and at J to 3 bases, leaving 5 bases not matched to a gene. The V gene's germline CDR1 is KGHSH and CDR2 LQKENI. CDR3 length: 16 residues. CDR3: CASSPGTGGRDYGYTF. CDR3 coding DNA: TGTGCCAGCTCACCCGGGACAGGGGGCAGGGACTATGGCTACACCTTC.

This sequence joins TRBV5-1 and TRBJ2-5; 7 bases are a match to TRBD2. Trimming removed 4 bases from V and 5 bases from J; junction bases left unmatched: 2. The CDR3 length is 12 residues. Germline loops: CDR1 SGHRS, CDR2 YFSETQ. The CDR3 sequence is CASSPSGETQYF. CDR3 nucleotide sequence: TGCGCCAGCAGCCCTAGCGGTGAGACCCAGTACTTC.

This clone was observed a single time. The chain joins TRBV29-1 to TRBJ2-7, with TRBD2 matching over 13 bases. The CDR3 spans 16 residues. Germline CDR1 and CDR2: SQVTM and ANQGSEA. The trim removed 1 base at V and 3 bases at J, leaving 6 bases unmatched. The CDR3 coding sequence is TGCAGCGTTGAAGGGCTAGGGACTAGCGGGGACTACGAGCAGTACTTC. Translation: CSVEGLGTSGDYEQYF.

This clone was counted once. The rearrangement links TRBV5-6 to TRBJ1-5; maybe TRBD1 (6 bases). The length of the CDR3 is 13 residues. Trimming stripped 2 bases from V and 7 bases from J, with 10 bases between. Germline CDR1 reads SGHDT; CDR2 reads YYEEEE. The CDR3: CASSFLGAQPQHF. DNA for the CDR3: TGTGCCAGCAGCTTTCTGGGGGCGCAGCCCCAGCATTTT. Filled out from reference TRBV5-6 and TRBJ1-5, the complete variable domain reads DAGVTQSPTHLIKTRGQQVTLRCSPKSGHDTVSWYQQALGQGPQFIFQYYEEEERQRGNFPDRFSGHQFPNYSSELNVNALLLGDSALYLCASSFLGAQPQHFGDGTRLSIL.

The V and J genes are TRBV30 and TRBJ2-1; maybe TRBD1 (6 bases). In germline, CDR1 is GTSNPN, CDR2 SVGIG (reference sequence). V was clipped by 4 bases and J by 10 bases, with 17 bases between them. CDR3 size: 13 residues. The CDR3 loop is CAWTNLGAAEQFF. In DNA form, the CDR3 reads TGTGCCTGGACCAACCTGGGGGCAGCCGAGCAGTTCTTC.

Concerning this clone itself: The junction differs from germline at one of its ends, possibly a read error. The rearrangement joins TRBV5-5 to TRBJ1-6, with 9 bases that match TRBD1. The CDR3 contains 13 residues. Germline V gene sequence: CDR1 SGHKS, CDR2 YYEKEE (reference sequence). The CDR3 region has the DNA TGTGCCAGCAGCTTGGTTCTTGGGACAGGGACCTACTTT. Its protein is CASSLVLGTGTYF.

V is TRBV27 and J is TRBJ2-2, with a weak D call TRBD2 (6 bases). V was trimmed by 7 bases and J by 4 bases, leaving 16 bases between them. The CDR3 loop spans 15 amino acids. Germline CDR1 and CDR2: MNHEY and SMNVEV (reference sequence). The CDR3 loop is CASTWGRQGTGELFF. The CDR3 DNA reads as TGTGCCAGCACCTGGGGGAGGCAGGGCACCGGGGAGCTGTTTTTT.

The chain recombines TRBV6-5 with TRBJ2-1; D remains ambiguous. This CDR3 has 12 residues. Germline V gene data show CDR1 as MNHEY and CDR2 as SVGAGI. V lost 0 bases, J lost 7 bases, and 4 bases lay in between. CDR3 amino acids: CASSYSRNEQFF. The DNA for the CDR3 is TGTGCCAGCAGTTACTCGCGAAATGAGCAGTTCTTC.

CDR3 residues: CAISAPERGKYGYTF. The CDR3 coding sequence is TGTGCCATCAGTGCCCCCGAGAGGGGGAAGTATGGCTACACCTTC. The chain couples TRBV10-3 to TRBJ1-2, with D maybe TRBD1 (6 bases). The CDR3 runs to 15 residues. V shed 4 bases and J shed 5 bases, with 17 bases lying between them. The germline V gene encodes CDR1 ENHRY and CDR2 SYGVKD.

The chain joins TRBV27 to TRBJ2-1, with 15 bases lining up with TRBD2. The V segment lost 6 bases and the J segment 8 bases; nucleotides outside the gene matches: 8. CDR1 is MNHEY and CDR2 is SMNVEV in the germline V gene (reference sequence). The CDR3 spans 16 residues. The CDR3, as DNA: TGTGCCAGCAGGATAGGGACTAGCGGGGGGCTACATGAGCAGTTCTTC. Amino acids: CASRIGTSGGLHEQFF.

This clone has only a few counts. The chain couples TRBV7-3 to TRBJ2-3; TRBD1 might be the D (7 bases). V lost 5 bases and J lost 0, with 18 bases in between. CDR1 is SGHTA and CDR2 is FQGTGA in the germline V gene. The CDR3 covers 17 residues. The CDR3 nucleotides are TGTGCCAGCAGCACTAATATCAGGGGGACTAGCACAGATACGCAGTATTTT. Protein product: CASSTNIRGTSTDTQYF.

This chain connects TRBV7-9 to TRBJ1-2, with a weak D call TRBD1 (6 bases). The CDR3 contains 16 residues. Germline CDR1 SEHNR, CDR2 FQNEAQ (reference sequence). Trimming pared 5 bases from V and 2 bases from J, leaving 18 bases between. The CDR3 bases are TGTGCCAGCAGCCCTCTTAGTTGGGGACAAAACTATGGCTACACCTTC. This encodes CASSPLSWGQNYGYTF.